Listed here is a single TCR beta chain. Its target is unknown. Method: immunoSEQ multiplex PCR; TCRdb's copy keeps in-frame clones and lacks some. The repertoire holds some 130,000 clones, with about four fifths as singletons. V was trimmed by 5 bases and J by 4 bases, leaving 12 bases between them. The CDR3 is 14 residues long. Germline-derived CDR1 and CDR2 are KGHSH and LQKENI. This specimen belongs to a study of T cell responses to AZD1222 COVID-19 vaccine. Study at large: Samples with a second dose at about 4 or about 12 weeks were pooled together. General study findings and limits: Unmutated variant regions reportedly attract nearly half of all spike-specific TCRs.

This specimen was peripheral blood, taken on day 0 of AZD1222 vaccination. This chain uses TRBV18 with TRBJ1-5; D is undetermined. The source of this sequence is an adult in good health. CDR3 sequence (DNA): TGTGCCAGCTCAGATATCAATAATAATCAGCCCCAGCATTTT. It specifies CASSDINNNQPQHF.